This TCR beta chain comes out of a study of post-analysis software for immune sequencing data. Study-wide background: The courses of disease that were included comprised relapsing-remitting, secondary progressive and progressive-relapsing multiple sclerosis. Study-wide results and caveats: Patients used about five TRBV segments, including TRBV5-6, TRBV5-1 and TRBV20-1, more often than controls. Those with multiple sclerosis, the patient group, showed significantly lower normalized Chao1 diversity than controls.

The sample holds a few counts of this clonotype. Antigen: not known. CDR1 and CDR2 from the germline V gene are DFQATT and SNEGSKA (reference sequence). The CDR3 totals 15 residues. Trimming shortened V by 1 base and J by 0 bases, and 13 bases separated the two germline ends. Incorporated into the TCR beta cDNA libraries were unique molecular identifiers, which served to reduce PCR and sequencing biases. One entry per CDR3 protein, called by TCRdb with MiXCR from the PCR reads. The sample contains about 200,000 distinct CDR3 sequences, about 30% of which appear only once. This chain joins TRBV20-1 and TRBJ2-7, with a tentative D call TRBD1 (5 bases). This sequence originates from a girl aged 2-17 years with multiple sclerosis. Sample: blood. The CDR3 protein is CSARAPQANSYEQYF. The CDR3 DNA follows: TGCAGTGCTAGAGCCCCACAGGCCAACTCCTACGAGCAGTACTTC.